Sequencing of this T cell receptor (beta chain) was carried out in a study of blood T cell repertoires in COVID-19 (dated by TCRdb to 2019 to 2021). Background on the whole study: Samples covering the acute and convalescent phases of COVID-19 were provided by collaborators in the United States, Italy and Spain. The prospective study material was composed of cDNA or gDNA derived from T cells, B-cell-depleted T cells, or PBMCs. Subjects who had been exposed to COVID-19, were actively infected with it, or had recovered from it provided the deeply sampled blood TCRbeta repertoires that made up the dataset. The repertoires were released in a freely available public database meant as a resource for research on the immune response to SARS-CoV-2. The samples were drawn from two sources: the first 160 participants of the ongoing ImmuneRACE study, and fewer than 1,500 subjects contributed by 6 global collaborators. Sample metadata almost always included a de-identified subject ID, COVID-19 status, age in years and sex. Where available, HLA class I and class II types were obtained from metadata supplied by the sample provider rather than from assay-based typing.

On the study overall, not on this receptor specifically: The quantity of clinical and demographic metadata differed by source and by participant and was supplied without curation.

TCRbeta CDR3 regions were amplified from genomic DNA using the immunoSEQ Assay, a bias-controlled multiplex PCR. In the original analysis: Within the assay, amplification of reference gene primers was used to estimate how many nucleated cells each sample contained. To quantify the absolute abundance of each unique TCRbeta CDR3 rearrangement, sequence reads were collapsed and filtered. For each sample, productive Simpson clonality was calculated as the square root of Simpson's diversity index over productive rearrangements. TCRdb took this table from immuneACCESS and kept in-frame rearrangements with V and J called. Such tables lack part of the clones; where checked against another copy, unresolved V genes explain under half of the gap, and the rest is unexplained. V and J calls and clone size are those listed in that table; D and trimming were worked out from the DNA. The sample contains some 400,000 clones, about 80% of them found a single time. The top ten hold roughly 1.1% of the sample.

This clone showed up just a few times. It has no known antigen specificity. No much larger clone exists at a distance of one base, and base qualities are not known. Whole blood was collected in K2EDTA tubes by collaborating institutions according to the institutions' own protocols. For TCRbeta analysis, collaborators shipped samples as frozen whole blood, isolated PBMCs, or DNA extracted from either of those sample types. From the germline V gene, CDR1 is MNHEY and CDR2 is SVGAGI. Trimming leaves V shorter by 6 bases and J shorter by 5 bases, with the junction holding 7 bases beyond the gene matches. The CDR3 contains 14 residues, cysteine and phenylalanine counted. Only the CDR3 DNA is retained, 42 bases long and in frame from the first base.

Recombination linked TRBV6-5 to TRBJ1-2, with 9 junctional bases fitting TRBD1. This TCR derives from a human donor with acute or convalescent COVID-19. The donor label of this sample is uncertain. Material: peripheral blood. The DNA sequence is as follows: TGTGCCAGCAGAGACAGGGGGTGGTCGTATGGCTACACCTTC. It translates to CASRDRGWSYGYTF.